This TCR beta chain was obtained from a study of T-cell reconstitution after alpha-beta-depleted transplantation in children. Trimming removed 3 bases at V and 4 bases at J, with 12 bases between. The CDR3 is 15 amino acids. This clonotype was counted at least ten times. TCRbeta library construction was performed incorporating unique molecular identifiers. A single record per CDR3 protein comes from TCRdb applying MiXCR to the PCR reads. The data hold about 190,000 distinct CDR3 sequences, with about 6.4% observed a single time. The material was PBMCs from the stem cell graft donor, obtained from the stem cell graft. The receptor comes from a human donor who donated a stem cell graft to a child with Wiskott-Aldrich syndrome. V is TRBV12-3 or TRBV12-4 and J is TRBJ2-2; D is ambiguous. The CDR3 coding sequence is TGTGCCAGCAGTTTTCGGGCAGAGACCACCGGGGAGCTGTTTTTT. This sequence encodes CASSFRAETTGELFF.